This T cell receptor (beta chain) was found in a study of blood T cell repertoires in COVID-19. Measured with immunoSEQ multiplex PCR; TCRdb has only the in-frame clones, and not every one. This sample has under 200,000 clones, with around 86% found just once. What was sequenced was peripheral blood. The sequence was collected from a woman older than 75 in a cohort sampled during active or convalescent COVID-19.

CDR3 nucleotides: TGTGCCAGCAGTTCCGGGGGGTTCGGTTATGGCTACACCTTC. This codes for CASSSGGFGYGYTF. The chain couples TRBV6-6 to TRBJ1-2; TRBD1 might be the D (5 bases). V was clipped by 4 bases and J by 5 bases, with 14 bases between them. Germline CDR1 MNHNY, CDR2 SVGAGI (reference sequence). The CDR3 has 14 amino acids.